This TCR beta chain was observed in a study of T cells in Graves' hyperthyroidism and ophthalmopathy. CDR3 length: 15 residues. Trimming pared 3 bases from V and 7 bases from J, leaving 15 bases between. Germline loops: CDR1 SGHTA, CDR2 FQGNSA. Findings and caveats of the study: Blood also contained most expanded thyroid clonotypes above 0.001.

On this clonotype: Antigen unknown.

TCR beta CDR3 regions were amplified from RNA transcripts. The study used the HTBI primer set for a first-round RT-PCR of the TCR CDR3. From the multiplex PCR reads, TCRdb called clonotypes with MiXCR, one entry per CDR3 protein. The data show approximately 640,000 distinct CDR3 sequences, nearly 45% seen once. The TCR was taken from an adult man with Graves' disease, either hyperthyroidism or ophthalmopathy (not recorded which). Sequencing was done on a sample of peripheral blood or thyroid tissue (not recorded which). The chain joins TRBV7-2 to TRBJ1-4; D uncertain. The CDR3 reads CASSFVPRNTEKLFF. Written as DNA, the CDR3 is TGTGCCAGCAGCTTTGTTCCCAGGAACACTGAAAAACTGTTTTTT.